This TCR beta chain stems from a study of cytomegalovirus exposure and HLA in healthy donors. Trimming removed 6 bases at V and 6 bases at J, with 15 bases between. CDR1 and CDR2 from the germline V gene are MNHEY and SVGAGI. This CDR3 is built from 14 residues. Researchers ran the PCR with 60 Vbeta and 13 Jbeta primers. Libraries were prepared by immunoSEQ multiplex PCR; TCRdb keeps only in-frame clonotypes and omits some of them. This table holds 130,000 or so clones, 65% to 80% found once. The clonotype comes from a man aged 25-40 years in good health and CMV-seronegative. The chain employs TRBV6-5 and TRBJ1-5; D gene ambiguous. The specimen sequenced was PBMCs. The CDR3 region is CASRAQVGSQPQHF. The CDR3 coding sequence is TGTGCCAGCAGGGCGCAGGTCGGGAGTCAGCCCCAGCATTTT.